The 6 T cell receptor beta chains below all came from one sample that was sequenced in a study of read filtering for tumor transcriptome and immune sequencing. The library was built from 400 to 500 ng RNA with molecular barcoded adaptors for alpha/delta and beta/gamma chains. TCRdb independently ran MiXCR on the reads; one entry per CDR3 protein. This table has 100,000 to 150,000 distinct CDR3 sequences, 10% to 15% appearing once. The sequenced sample was a population of CD138-negative cells sorted from bone marrow. Receptors originate from a donor aged 40 or older with multiple myeloma.

This clonotype appeared many times. The V gene is TRBV2, the J gene TRBJ2-3; D unclear. CDR1 and CDR2 from the germline V gene are SNHLY and FYNNEI. Trimming left V 2 bases short and J 6 bases short, with 6 bases between. The CDR3 totals 12 residues. This CDR3 reads CASSELGDTQYF. The CDR3 nucleotides read TGTGCCAGCAGTGAATTAGGGGATACGCAGTATTTT.

This clonotype was detected many times. The chain combines TRBV18 with TRBJ1-1; a possible D gene is TRBD1 (5 bases). The CDR3 has 18 amino acids. Trimming took off 6 bases at V and 0 bases at J, with 23 bases between the two ends. CDR1 is KGHSH, CDR2 LQKENI, per germline. The CDR3 sequence is CASSFDLSQASMNTEAFF. CDR3 bases: TGTGCCAGCTCCTTTGACCTGTCACAGGCCTCGATGAACACTGAAGCTTTCTTT.

The V and J genes are TRBV9 and TRBJ2-7; 8 nucleotides align to TRBD2. This CDR3 region has 15 residues. Per germline, CDR1 SGDLS and CDR2 YYNGEE. V lost 0 bases and J lost 6; bases outside the gene matches: 8. Here the CDR3 reads CASSVGVGRDCEQYF. As DNA, the CDR3 is TGTGCCAGCAGCGTAGGAGTCGGGAGGGACTGCGAGCAGTACTTC.

The sample holds many counts of this clonotype. The chain uses TRBV5-1 and TRBJ1-4; possible D gene TRBD1, 5 bases. The CDR3 is made up of 14 amino acids. Germline CDR1 is SGHRS and CDR2 is YFSETQ. V lost 4 bases to trimming and J lost 3 bases, with 10 bases between them. The CDR3, as DNA: TGCGCCAGCAGCCCCCGGGACTCTAATGAAAAACTGTTTTTT. As protein: CASSPRDSNEKLFF.

At least ten counts were recorded for this clonotype. The chain's CDR3 is CASSAGQGAYEQYF. CDR3 in DNA: TGTGCCAGCAGTGCGGGACAGGGGGCTTACGAGCAGTACTTC. The chain uses TRBV28 and TRBJ2-7; 12 bases are shared with TRBD1. Germline-derived CDR1 and CDR2 are MDHEN and SYDVKM. V trimming: 5 bases; J trimming: 4 bases; junction bases outside the gene matches: 3. This CDR3 has 14 residues.

This clonotype has ten or more counts. This chain connects TRBV27 to TRBJ2-7, with 8 bases lining up with TRBD2. V trimming: 6 bases; J trimming: 7 bases; junction bases outside the gene matches: 5. Germline V gene lookup returns CDR1 MNHEY and CDR2 SMNVEV (reference sequence). CDR3 size: 12 residues. CDR3 sequence (DNA): TGTGCCAGCAGGGGGACTAGTAGTGAGCAGTACTTC. The encoded protein is CASRGTSSEQYF.